The clone carrying this T cell receptor (beta chain) was recorded once. Its antigen is currently unknown. The table came from immunoSEQ multiplex PCR; TCRdb's copy has only in-frame clones and leaves some out. The table lists around 140,000 clones, approximately 85% of them singletons. The sample is drawn from a study of T cell responses to AZD1222 COVID-19 vaccine. The study, taken as a whole, reports: Donor demographics were predominantly white British with a female majority; clonal diversity may be underestimated. No day 14 peak samples; only post-peak repertoires were characterized.

Per the germline V gene, CDR1 is SQVTM and CDR2 is ANQGSEA. Trimming pared 6 bases from V and 1 base from J, leaving 15 bases between. This CDR3 region has 14 residues. The chain has TRBV29-1 and TRBJ1-1; a possible D gene is TRBD1 (5 bases). The sequencing used peripheral blood, collected 28 days after the second dose of the MenACWY control vaccine. The TCR was taken from an adult who received the MenACWY meningococcal vaccine as a control. The CDR3 coding sequence is TGCAGCGTAACCCCCCCGGGGCGGAACACTGAAGCTTTCTTT. Its protein product is CSVTPPGRNTEAFF. Using reference TRBV29-1 and TRBJ1-1 for the parts outside the CDR3, the full variable domain is SAVISQKPSRDICQRGTSLTIQCQVDSQVTMMFWYRQQPGQSLTLIATANQGSEATYESGFVIDKFPISRPNLTFSTLTVSNMSPEDSSIYLCSVTPPGRNTEAFFGQGTRLTVV.